This T cell receptor (beta chain) emerged from a study of OX40 agonist ivuxolimab in advanced cancers. For context, the study as a whole: The costimulatory receptor OX40 (CD134) was targeted by ivuxolimab, a fully human IgG2 agonistic monoclonal antibody. Of the 50 to 55 patients in dose escalation, some 20 had hepatocellular carcinoma, some 15 had melanoma, 9 had renal cell carcinoma and 9 had head and neck cancer. In the dose-escalation cohort, about four fifths of patients were male, and the mean age was roughly 56 years with a range of about 20 to 80. The paper reports the monotherapy dose-escalation portion (N of about 56 patients) of the phase I ivuxolimab trial. Intravenous ivuxolimab was administered to patients every 2 weeks at six dose levels: 0.01, 0.1, 0.3, 1.5, 3 and 10 mg/kg. Patients were allowed to have had prior anti-PD-1, anti-PD-L1 or anti-CTLA-4 therapy, and approximately 37% of the dose-escalation patients had been treated with checkpoint inhibitors. Partial responses occurred in three dose-escalation patients: two with cutaneous melanoma and one with hepatocellular carcinoma. The purpose of peripheral TCRbeta sequencing was to test whether ivuxolimab changed TCR sequence diversity and led to clonal T-cell expansion. General study outcomes and caveats: After ivuxolimab, more expanded clones were found on average in CD8+ T cells than in CD4+ T cells. At doses of 0.1 to 3.0 mg/kg, clonal expansion of both CD4+ and CD8+ blood T cells was observed from baseline to week 6. Antigen specificity was not determined for the clonally expanded peripheral T cells. Low levels of normalized T-cell clonal expansion were also shown by some nonresponding patients. Partial responders in the 0.1-3.0 mg/kg groups had among the lowest normalized peripheral clonal expansion, especially among CD8+ T cells.

Notes on this clone: Its cognate antigen has yet to be identified. No base qualities exist here, and no much larger clone lies one base off it.

To sequence the TCRbeta CDR3 region, genomic DNA was isolated from the sorted cells. TCRbeta CDR3 regions were sequenced using the immunoSEQ Assay. The source is immuneACCESS, and TCRdb retained only in-frame sequences with V and J called. Part of the clones is not carried over; for the studies checked, unresolved V genes explain less than half of this, and the remainder is unexplained. For this sample the table gives over 65,000 clones, of which about 84% were detected only once. The ten largest clones take up 0.35% to 0.45% of the sample. From its cysteine to its phenylalanine, the CDR3 spans 16 amino acids. Here the CDR3 DNA is all that survives: 48 bases in frame from base 1. Patients with a history of autoimmune disease or receiving systemic immunosuppression were excluded from the trial. Peripheral blood for TCR sequencing was drawn from every dose cohort at baseline, at cycle 4 day 1 and at cycle 7 day 1. Samples were obtained from an open-label, multicenter, first-in-human phase I dose-escalation trial of ivuxolimab. Adults with locally advanced or metastatic melanoma, renal cell carcinoma, hepatocellular carcinoma or head and neck squamous cell carcinoma were enrolled in the trial. Before TCR sequencing, CD4+ T cells and CD8+ T cells from peripheral blood were sorted into separate populations.

The sample was CD4+ or CD8+ T cells sorted from blood, taken in a trial of the OX40 agonist ivuxolimab. The receptor's source is an adult with an advanced solid tumor such as melanoma, head and neck, liver or kidney cancer. In this chain, TRBV12-2 is recombined with TRBJ2-7; TRBD2, the D gene given by the table, was not confirmed from the DNA. TRBV12-2 is listed as a pseudogene. Here is the DNA: TGTGCAAGTCGCTCCGAGCCCCTAGCGGACCCCTACGAGCAGTACTTC. Its translation is CASRSEPLADPYEQYF.